These 5 T cell receptor beta chains share one sample of origin, sequenced in a study of cytomegalovirus exposure and HLA in healthy donors. The PCR used 60 Vbeta and 13 Jbeta primers. Repertoires were generated with immunoSEQ multiplex PCR, while TCRdb's copy carries only in-frame clones and drops some. The repertoire includes 90,000 to 130,000 clones, 76% of them detected once, and around 15% sits in the top ten. The sample taken for sequencing was PBMCs. The source of these receptors is a young man in good health and CMV-seropositive.

V usage is TRBV7-2 and J usage is TRBJ2-1, with 9 nucleotides matching TRBD2. The CDR3 sequence is 16 residues long. Germline loops: CDR1 SGHTA, CDR2 FQGNSA. V shed 4 bases and J 4 bases; nucleotides not matched to a gene: 8. In nucleotides, the CDR3 is TGTGCCAGCAGCTCCGGCGGTGCGGGGGGGTACAATGAGCAGTTCTTC. Protein product: CASSSGGAGGYNEQFF.

V usage is TRBV28 and J usage is TRBJ2-7, with TRBD1 matching 8 bases. The V gene's germline CDR1 is MDHEN and CDR2 SYDVKM. The J segment lost 1 base and the V segment lost 6 bases, leaving 11 bases of the junction unmatched. The CDR3 is 16 amino acids. The CDR3 region is CASSTGGYRGSYEQYF. CDR3 nucleotide sequence: TGTGCCAGCAGCACAGGGGGGTACAGGGGTTCCTACGAGCAGTACTTC. The full variable domain, its missing parts supplied by reference TRBV28 and TRBJ2-7, is DVKVTQSSRYLVKRTGEKVFLECVQDMDHENMFWYRQDPGLGLRLIYFSYDVKMKEKGDIPEGYSVSREKKERFSLILESASTNQTSMYLCASSTGGYRGSYEQYFGPGTRLTVT.

The chain uses TRBV4-2 and TRBJ1-5, with D tentatively TRBD1 (5 bases). Trimming left V 3 bases short and J 4 bases short, with 7 bases between. The CDR3 is 13 residues long. The germline V gene encodes CDR1 LGHNA and CDR2 YNFKEQ. The CDR3 DNA sequence: TGTGCCAGCAGCCAGGACATTAATCAGCCCCAGCATTTT. It encodes CASSQDINQPQHF.

J is TRBJ2-3 and V is TRBV6-5; 8 bases map to TRBD1. The length of the CDR3 is 14 residues. V lost 4 bases to trimming and J lost 4 bases; unmatched junction nucleotides: 4. Germline V CDR1 and CDR2: MNHEY, SVGAGI. CDR3 DNA: TGTGCCAGCAGTTCTCAGGGGGCCGCAGATACGCAGTATTTT. It specifies CASSSQGAADTQYF.

V and J are TRBV7-2 and TRBJ2-7; D remains ambiguous. The CDR3 totals 14 residues. Between the trimmed V and J ends, which lost 7 bases and 0 bases, there was a span of 13 bases. CDR1 is SGHTA and CDR2 is FQGNSA in the germline V gene. Written as DNA, the CDR3 is TGTGCCAGCATCCGACACCCGTCCTCCTACGAGCAGTACTTC. This translates into CASIRHPSSYEQYF.